This TCR beta chain was recorded in a study of T cell responses to AZD1222 COVID-19 vaccine. Study outcomes and limitations: The study found vaccine-associated CD4 TCRs spanning spike, dominant at 160-218 and 743-854. Females made up more of the donors, who were largely white British, and clonal diversity may have come out too low. The peak T cell response came first, and repertoires were sampled only after it.

Profiled with immunoSEQ multiplex PCR; TCRdb holds only in-frame clones, not every one. The sample consists of 150,000 to 180,000 clones, roughly nine tenths of them appearing once. In germline, CDR1 is MDHEN, CDR2 SYDVKM. CDR3 length: 15 amino acids. With 10 bases removed from V and 4 bases from J, the gap between germline ends came to 22 bases. This clone was recorded once. Its antigen is undetermined. Sequences were derived from peripheral blood, sampled after recovery from COVID-19. This receptor was obtained from an adult who had recovered from COVID-19. The rearrangement links TRBV28 to TRBJ1-2; possible D gene TRBD1, 6 bases. The CDR3 DNA sequence: TGTGCCATCCTTCCCCCAGGGGTACTCGGCTATGGCTACACCTTC. Translating it yields CAILPPGVLGYGYTF.